Detailed here is one T cell receptor beta chain. Unmatched junction bases numbered 6, after V lost 6 bases and J lost 3 bases. Germline V lookup: CDR1 LGHDT, CDR2 YNNKEL (reference sequence). This CDR3 spans 15 amino acids. The sample is drawn from a study of T-cell reconstitution after alpha-beta-depleted transplantation in children. During its preparation, the TCRbeta library received unique molecular identifiers. TCRdb fed the PCR reads into MiXCR, producing one record per CDR3 protein. This table has hundreds of thousands of distinct CDR3 sequences, about 18% appearing once. This TCR derives from a human donor who donated a stem cell graft to a child with acute lymphoblastic leukemia. The V gene is TRBV3-1, the J gene TRBJ2-7; TRBD2 matches 12 bases. The sample in question was PBMCs from the stem cell graft donor, obtained from the stem cell graft. The CDR3 spells CASRPGLAGIYEQYF. Here the CDR3 DNA reads TGTGCCAGCAGGCCCGGACTAGCGGGGATCTACGAGCAGTACTTC.